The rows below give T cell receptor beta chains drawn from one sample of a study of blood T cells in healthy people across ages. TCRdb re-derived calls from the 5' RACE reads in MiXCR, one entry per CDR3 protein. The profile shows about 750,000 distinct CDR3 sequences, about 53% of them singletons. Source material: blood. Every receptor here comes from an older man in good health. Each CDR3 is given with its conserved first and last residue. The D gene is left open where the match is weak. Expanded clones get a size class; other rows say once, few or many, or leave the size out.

TGTGCCAGCAGTTACGCGGGACAGGGGGCTCGCGAGCAGTTCTTC | CASSYAGQGAREQFF | TRBD1 | TRBJ2-1 | TRBV12-3/TRBV12-4 | few
TGTGCCAGCAGTGGGACAGCCACCTTCTATGGCTACACCTTC | CASSGTATFYGYTF | TRBD1 | TRBJ1-2 | TRBV12-3/TRBV12-4 | few
TGTGCCAGCAGCTTAAGGGCGGGACAGGGGGAAGGCACTGAAGCTTTCTTT | CASSLRAGQGEGTEAFF | TRBD1 | TRBJ1-1 | TRBV7-9 | once
TGTGCCAGCAGTGGGCAGGGGTTGAAGTATGGCTACACCTTC | CASSGQGLKYGYTF | . | TRBJ1-2 | TRBV25-1 | .
TGTGCCAGCAGCTCACTAAGGACTAGCAGAACCTACGAGCAGTACTTC | CASSSLRTSRTYEQYF | TRBD2 | TRBJ2-7 | TRBV11-2 | .
TGCAGCGTTGGCTTGGGCGAAGGGGAGCAGTACTTC | CSVGLGEGEQYF | . | TRBJ2-4 | TRBV29-1 | .
TGTGCCAGCAGCAAAGCCGAGACGACAGTAAGCTCCTACGAGCAGTACTTC | CASSKAETTVSSYEQYF | . | TRBJ2-7 | TRBV21-1 | .
TGCAGTGCTAGAGAAGAGGGCAATGAGCAGTTCTTC | CSAREEGNEQFF | . | TRBJ2-1 | TRBV20-1 | .
TGTGCCAGCCTCGGTGCTGGGGCCAGCGTCCTGACTTTC | CASLGAGASVLTF | . | TRBJ2-6 | TRBV12-3/TRBV12-4 | .
TGCGGCGTTGTAAGGGGGTCGGCTGGGGCCAACGTCCTGACTTTC | CGVVRGSAGANVLTF | . | TRBJ2-6 | TRBV29-1 | .
TGTGCCAGCAGTCAAAACAGCCCTAACTATGGCTACACCTTC | CASSQNSPNYGYTF | . | TRBJ1-2 | TRBV28 | .
TGCGCCAGCAGCTTGGATTCGGGCGGTACTAACTATGGCTACACCTTC | CASSLDSGGTNYGYTF | . | TRBJ1-2 | TRBV5-1 | .
TGTGCCACCAGTGATAACGGGAGGGCCACAGATACGCAGTATTTT | CATSDNGRATDTQYF | TRBD2 | TRBJ2-3 | TRBV24-1 | .
TGTGCCAGCAGTCGTCCCGGGACAGGGGTGGTCACAGATACGCAGTATTTT | CASSRPGTGVVTDTQYF | TRBD1 | TRBJ2-3 | TRBV6-1 | few
TGCGCCAGCAGCTTGAGGCCCAGAGCCAATGAGCAGTTCTTC | CASSLRPRANEQFF | . | TRBJ2-1 | TRBV5-1 | few
TGTGCCAGCACTGACGCCCCCTACGAGCAGTACTTC | CASTDAPYEQYF | . | TRBJ2-7 | TRBV6-2/TRBV6-3 | .
TGCAGTGCTAGTGGCGGGAGCAGTGGGCAGTACTTC | CSASGGSSGQYF | TRBD2 | TRBJ2-5 | TRBV20-1 | few
TGTGCCAGCAACACTCGAGGGGGTATATTGGCTGGGGCCAACGTCCTGACTTTC | CASNTRGGILAGANVLTF | . | TRBJ2-6 | TRBV21-1 | .
TGCAGCGTTGAAGATAGAGGGGACTCGTGGGGAACTTTCTTT | CSVEDRGDSWGTFF | . | TRBJ1-1 | TRBV29-1 | .
TGCGCCAGCAGACGACGGGACCAAGGACTGCTGGGGGAGACCCAGTACTTC | CASRRRDQGLLGETQYF | . | TRBJ2-5 | TRBV5-1 | .
TGTGCCAGCAGCCTCGTCGAGAACGAGCAGTACTTC | CASSLVENEQYF | . | TRBJ2-7 | TRBV3-1 | few
TGCAGTGCTTCCATCGCTAGCGGGGGGGGCGAGCAGTACTTC | CSASIASGGGEQYF | TRBD2 | TRBJ2-7 | TRBV20-1 | .
TGCAGCGTTGCTACTAGCGCCTCCTACAATGAGCAGTTCTTC | CSVATSASYNEQFF | TRBD2 | TRBJ2-1 | TRBV29-1 | .
TGTGCCAGCAGTTACTCGAAAGGGGCCAGAGAGACCCAGTACTTC | CASSYSKGARETQYF | . | TRBJ2-5 | TRBV6-5 | .
TGTGCCAGTAGTGGGACAGGGGTGGACAATGAGCAGTTCTTC | CASSGTGVDNEQFF | TRBD1 | TRBJ2-1 | TRBV7-9 | .
TGTGCCATCAGGAAACGGGGACAGGGTGGGGGCACAGATACGCAGTATTTT | CAIRKRGQGGGTDTQYF | TRBD1 | TRBJ2-3 | TRBV10-3 | .
TGCAGCGTTGTAAGTGAACCGATTAATTCACCCCTCCACTTT | CSVVSEPINSPLHF | . | TRBJ1-6 | TRBV29-1 | .
TGCAGTGCTATCCCAGGGGGGGGAATCGTAAATGAGCAGTACTTC | CSAIPGGGIVNEQYF | . | TRBJ2-5 | TRBV20-1 | .
TGTGCCAGCAGCCAAGCGGCTAGCGGGAGCCGGGGCACAGATACGCAGTATTTT | CASSQAASGSRGTDTQYF | TRBD2 | TRBJ2-3 | TRBV4-2 | .
TGTGCCATCACCGGGACTAGCGGGGGCTCTGGGGCCAACATCCTGACTTTC | CAITGTSGGSGANILTF | TRBD2 | TRBJ2-6 | TRBV10-3 | .
TGTAGTGCTACCCCATATTTGGACAGCTATGGCTACACCTTC | CSATPYLDSYGYTF | . | TRBJ1-2 | TRBV20-1 | few
TGTGCCAGCAGCTTAGGGGGTACGGGACATATGGATACGCAGTATTTT | CASSLGGTGHMDTQYF | . | TRBJ2-3 | TRBV7-9 | .
TGCGCCAGCAGCCAAGATCCCGGGGGGTTGGAGACCCAGTACTTC | CASSQDPGGLETQYF | TRBD2 | TRBJ2-5 | TRBV4-1 | .
TGTGCCAGCAGCCGTCCCAGCGGGAGATTTCCCTACGAGCAGTACTTC | CASSRPSGRFPYEQYF | TRBD2 | TRBJ2-7 | TRBV7-2 | few
TGTGCCATCAGGGATAGACGGGAGGAAGAGACCCAGTACTTC | CAIRDRREEETQYF | TRBD2 | TRBJ2-5 | TRBV10-3 | .
TGTGCCAGCAGTGAAGCTGGGACAGGGACCTACGAGCAGTACTTC | CASSEAGTGTYEQYF | TRBD1 | TRBJ2-7 | TRBV6-1 | .
TGCAGCGTTAGGGACAGGGTAACCAGATACGCGTATTTT | CSVRDRVTRYAYF | TRBD1 | TRBJ2-3 | TRBV29-1 | .
TGTGCCAGCAGCCAAGTTACGGCCGACGGGAGGAATGAGCAGTTCTTC | CASSQVTADGRNEQFF | TRBD2 | TRBJ2-1 | TRBV3-1 | .
TGTGCCAGCAGTGAAGTGGGGGGCCGGGAGCTGTTTTTT | CASSEVGGRELFF | . | TRBJ2-2 | TRBV2 | .
TGCAGTGCTCGCCTGGACGGGGCCTCCTACGAGCAGTACTTC | CSARLDGASYEQYF | . | TRBJ2-7 | TRBV20-1 | few
TGCAGCGTGGACCATACGTCCCAGTACTTC | CSVDHTSQYF | . | TRBJ2-5 | TRBV29-1 | .
TGCAGCGTCCACGGGGGGGGCACCGACAATGAGCAGTTCTTC | CSVHGGGTDNEQFF | TRBD2 | TRBJ2-1 | TRBV29-1 | .
TGTGCCAGCCAAGGGGGGGCAGGGATCTACAATGAGCAGTACTTC | CASQGGAGIYNEQYF | . | TRBJ2-7 | TRBV6-6 | once
TGTGCCAGTAATGAAGGGACTAGTGCGTACTTC | CASNEGTSAYF | TRBD2 | TRBJ2-1 | TRBV2 | .
TGTGCCACCAGTGATTCCAGGACAGGGGCCAACTACAATGAGCAGTTCTTC | CATSDSRTGANYNEQFF | TRBD1 | TRBJ2-1 | TRBV24-1 | few
TGTGCCAGCAGCAAACCGGGGCCTCCAGGGGAAAATTCACCCCTCCACTTT | CASSKPGPPGENSPLHF | . | TRBJ1-6 | TRBV21-1 | .
TGTGCCAGCAGCTTAGATGGGACAAGAACTAACTATGGCTACACCTTC | CASSLDGTRTNYGYTF | . | TRBJ1-2 | TRBV7-9 | .
TGTGCCAGCAGCCCCCGGACAGATATGTACCAAGAGACCCAGTACTTC | CASSPRTDMYQETQYF | . | TRBJ2-5 | TRBV9 | .
TGTGCCAGCAGCTTAGGGAGTAGGGGCCCCACCTACGAGCAGTACTTC | CASSLGSRGPTYEQYF | . | TRBJ2-7 | TRBV7-2 | .